The 27 T cell receptor beta chains reported below all come from one sample, sequenced in a study of cytomegalovirus exposure and HLA in healthy donors. PCR involved 60 Vbeta and 13 Jbeta primers. Sequencing was performed with immunoSEQ multiplex PCR; in TCRdb, only in-frame clones are kept and a portion is missing. This sample yields over 150,000 clones, of which approximately 84% are seen a single time; about 2.5% belongs to the top ten. The sequenced sample consisted of PBMCs. These receptors were obtained from a man aged 25-45 years in good health and CMV-seropositive.

The chain employs TRBV7-9 and TRBJ1-3; a possible D gene is TRBD1 (5 bases). V shed 5 bases and J shed 0 bases, with 11 bases lying between them. This CDR3 region has 15 residues. The germline gives CDR1 SEHNR, CDR2 FQNEAQ (reference sequence). The CDR3 reads CASSPDSFSGNTIYF. The CDR3 coding sequence is TGTGCCAGCAGCCCAGACAGTTTCTCTGGAAACACCATATATTTT. Full variable domain (remainder filled in from reference TRBV7-9 and TRBJ1-3): DTGVSQNPRHKITKRGQNVTFRCDPISEHNRLYWYRQTLGQGPEFLTYFQNEAQLEKSRLLSDRFSAERPKGSFSTLEIQRTEQGDSAMYLCASSPDSFSGNTIYFGEGSWLTVV.

This chain links TRBV2 with TRBJ1-2; 7 nucleotides agree with TRBD1. The CDR3 has 13 residues. The ends lost 6 bases at V and 8 bases at J; junction bases unmatched: 9. Germline CDR1 SNHLY, CDR2 FYNNEI. CDR3 sequence (DNA): TGTGCCAGCAGGACAGGGCTATCTATGGGCTACACCTTC. This translates into CASRTGLSMGYTF. Supplemented by reference TRBV2 and TRBJ1-2, the full variable domain reads EPEVTQTPSHQVTQMGQEVILRCVPISNHLYFYWYRQILGQKVEFLVSFYNNEISEKSEIFDDQFSVERPDGSNFTLKIRSTKLEDSAMYFCASRTGLSMGYTFGSGTRLTVV.

The chain recombines TRBV2 with TRBJ1-1; D possibly corresponds to TRBD1 (5 bases). Germline CDR1 SNHLY, CDR2 FYNNEI. The CDR3 sequence is 14 residues long. V lost 5 bases and J lost 1, with 11 bases in between. CDR3 in DNA: TGTGCCAGCAGTCCGGGACTCCAGAACACTGAAGCTTTCTTT. Protein product: CASSPGLQNTEAFF.

The genes are TRBV10-3 and TRBJ1-2, with 7 bases fitting TRBD1. Germline V gene lookup returns CDR1 ENHRY and CDR2 SYGVKD. The CDR3 has 14 amino acids. V trimming: 4 bases; J trimming: 2 bases; junction bases outside the gene matches: 4. The CDR3 DNA reads TGTGCCATCAGTGGGGGACAGCGAAACTATGGCTACACCTTC. This sequence encodes CAISGGQRNYGYTF.

This clone was picked up one time. The chain is built from TRBV7-8 and TRBJ1-2; D unclear. The CDR3 is made up of 15 amino acids. Germline CDR1 and CDR2: SGHVS and FQNEAQ. Trimming took off 0 bases at V and 0 bases at J, with 8 bases between the two ends. Here the CDR3 DNA reads TGTGCCAGCAGCTTAGCGGCCAGAACTAACTATGGCTACACCTTC. Protein: CASSLAARTNYGYTF.

This chain links TRBV4-1 with TRBJ2-5, with 7 nucleotides matching TRBD2. Germline CDR1 MGHRA, CDR2 YSYEKL. The CDR3 covers 15 residues. V lost 1 base and J lost 14; bases outside the gene matches: 16. The CDR3 protein is CASSQVLVAGALQYF. CDR3 in DNA: TGCGCCAGCAGCCAAGTTTTGGTAGCGGGTGCGTTACAATACTTC.

This chain connects TRBV11-2 to TRBJ2-3; 7 nucleotides line up with TRBD2. Germline V gene lookup returns CDR1 SGHAT and CDR2 FQNNGV. Unmatched junction bases numbered 10, after V lost 3 bases and J lost 7 bases. This CDR3 spans 15 amino acids. For the CDR3, the DNA is TGTGCCAGCAGCTTCGTTCGGGGGAGGGGAAATACGCAGTATTTT. Its protein product is CASSFVRGRGNTQYF.

The chain is built from TRBV29-1 and TRBJ2-2, with D perhaps TRBD1 (5 bases). Germline assignment: CDR1 SQVTM and CDR2 ANQGSEA. The V end lost 0 bases, the J end lost 3 bases, and 11 bases lay between the germline ends. This CDR3 is built from 15 residues. The CDR3 region is CSVEEVQGHTGELFF. The CDR3 DNA follows: TGCAGCGTTGAAGAAGTCCAGGGTCACACCGGGGAGCTGTTTTTT.

V gene TRBV30 combines with J gene TRBJ2-5; 13 positions match TRBD2. CDR3 size: 21 residues. Trimming cost V 1 base and J 1 base; bases outside gene matches: 18. Germline assignment: CDR1 GTSNPN and CDR2 SVGIG (reference sequence). As DNA, the CDR3 is TGTGCCTGGAGTGCTACTAGCGGGAGGGCCTCTACCAATTGGGTCCAAGAGACCCAGTACTTC. This sequence encodes CAWSATSGRASTNWVQETQYF.

The chain links TRBV11-2 to TRBJ2-3; TRBD1 agrees at 7 bases. V dropped 5 bases and J dropped 5; count of bases not matched to a gene: 4. The CDR3 consists of 13 residues. Looked up from germline, CDR1 is SGHAT and CDR2 is FQNNGV. Here the CDR3 reads CASSQHRGDTQYF. The CDR3 DNA sequence: TGTGCCAGCAGCCAACACAGGGGAGATACGCAGTATTTT.

This clone was detected only a few times. The chain uses TRBV6-5 and TRBJ1-5; 7 bases map to TRBD1. V lost 6 bases, J lost 6 bases, and 11 bases stayed unmatched. CDR3 length: 15 amino acids. Germline lookup yields CDR1 MNHEY and CDR2 SVGAGI. The CDR3 nucleotides are TGTGCCAGCAGCCCTCGACAGGGTAAGAGTCAGCCCCAGCATTTT. This encodes CASSPRQGKSQPQHF.

This rearrangement joins TRBV4-1 to TRBJ2-3, with TRBD1 matching over 7 bases. This CDR3 contains 15 residues. CDR1 is MGHRA and CDR2 is YSYEKL in the germline V gene. Unmatched junction bases numbered 2, after V lost 1 base and J lost 1 base. The CDR3 region is CASSQGGTGTDTQYF. In DNA form, the CDR3 reads TGCGCCAGCAGCCAAGGGGGGACAGGCACAGATACGCAGTATTTT.

The gene calls are TRBV18 and TRBJ2-7, with 10 positions matching TRBD1. The CDR3 runs to 15 residues. Looked up from germline, CDR1 is KGHSH and CDR2 is LQKENI. After removal of 4 bases from V and 3 bases from J, the junction contained 6 bases not matched to a gene. CDR3 in amino acids: CASSLRTGGNYEQYF. CDR3 coding DNA: TGTGCCAGCTCACTGAGGACAGGGGGAAACTACGAGCAGTACTTC. The full variable domain, its missing parts supplied by reference TRBV18 and TRBJ2-7, is NAGVMQNPRHLVRRRGQEARLRCSPMKGHSHVYWYRQLPEEGLKFMVYLQKENIIDESGMPKERFSAEFPKEGPSILRIQQVVRGDSAAYFCASSLRTGGNYEQYFGPGTRLTVT.

The CDR3 DNA reads TGTGCCAGTACCCTTGGCGGGGATACGCAGTATTTT. Amino acids: CASTLGGDTQYF. The chain employs TRBV19 and TRBJ2-3; tentative D call: TRBD2 (5 bases). V lost 7 bases and J 6 bases, leaving 11 bases between the germline ends. Germline CDR1 and CDR2: LNHDA and SQIVND (reference sequence). The CDR3 sequence is 12 residues long. The whole variable domain, filled in from reference TRBV19 and TRBJ2-3, reads DGGITQSPKYLFRKEGQNVTLSCEQNLNHDAMYWYRQDPGQGLRLIYYSQIVNDFQKGDIAEGYSVSREKKESFPLTVTSAQKNPTAFYLCASTLGGDTQYFGPGTRLTVL.

The V call is TRBV11-2, the J call TRBJ1-3, with D unresolved. Germline V gene sequence: CDR1 SGHAT, CDR2 FQNNGV. V shed 5 bases and J shed 4 bases, with 12 bases lying between them. The CDR3 runs 14 residues. The DNA for the CDR3 is TGTGCCAGCAGCGCCCGGGTAGCAGGAAACACCATATATTTT. It specifies CASSARVAGNTIYF.

The chain combines TRBV5-1 with TRBJ2-1, with TRBD1 identical over 7 bases. Germline values: CDR1 SGHRS, CDR2 YFSETQ. CDR3 length: 14 amino acids. J lost 5 bases, V lost 3 bases, and 5 bases had no gene match. CDR3 sequence (DNA): TGCGCCAGCAGCTCCTGGACAGGAGACAATGAGCAGTTCTTC. Translation gives CASSSWTGDNEQFF.

The V gene is TRBV2, the J gene TRBJ1-2; D uncertain. CDR1 is SNHLY, CDR2 FYNNEI, per germline. The CDR3 totals 15 residues. V was pared by 6 bases and J by 4 bases, with 18 bases between. The CDR3: CASSERGWQSYGYTF. DNA for the CDR3: TGTGCCAGCAGCGAACGAGGGTGGCAGAGCTATGGCTACACCTTC.

This clone was seen more than once but under ten times. The chain combines TRBV5-1 with TRBJ2-7; TRBD2 aligns across 9 bases. CDR1 is SGHRS, CDR2 YFSETQ, per germline. V was clipped by 4 bases and J by 3 bases; unmatched bases: 11. The CDR3 contains 16 residues. The CDR3 sequence is CASSIRAGGLFYEQYF. CDR3 nucleotide sequence: TGCGCCAGCAGCATAAGAGCGGGAGGATTATTCTACGAGCAGTACTTC.

This clone has a single count. The chain carries TRBV7-2 and TRBJ1-2, with D hard to call. The germline V and J ends were trimmed by 4 bases and 2 bases, with 5 bases remaining between them. The CDR3 loop spans 12 amino acids. Germline V CDR1 and CDR2: SGHTA, FQGNSA. The CDR3 bases are TGTGCCAGCAGCTCTCTAAACTATGGCTACACCTTC. Protein: CASSSLNYGYTF.

J is TRBJ2-2 and V is TRBV2; D call uncertain. The CDR3 sequence is 15 residues long. Germline assignment: CDR1 SNHLY and CDR2 FYNNEI. The ends were cut back, 4 bases at V and 5 bases at J, with 14 bases in the middle. The CDR3 sequence: CASSGERTVTGELFF. CDR3 DNA sequence: TGTGCCAGCAGTGGAGAGCGAACCGTAACCGGGGAGCTGTTTTTT.

The V and J genes are TRBV30 and TRBJ2-5; D uncertain. The CDR3 is 12 amino acids. Germline V gene data show CDR1 as GTSNPN and CDR2 as SVGIG (reference sequence). The V gene lost 0 bases and the J gene lost 5 bases, with 7 bases spanning the gap. CDR3 sequence reads: CAWSVQAETQYF. The CDR3 region has the DNA TGTGCCTGGAGTGTACAAGCGGAGACCCAGTACTTC.

The rearrangement uses TRBV2 and TRBJ2-5; TRBD1 aligns across 7 bases. The CDR3 contains 11 residues. V lost 8 bases, J lost 9 bases, and 6 bases stayed unmatched. Germline-derived CDR1 and CDR2 are SNHLY and FYNNEI. CDR3 residues: CASADRAPQYF. In DNA form, the CDR3 reads TGTGCCAGCGCCGACAGGGCGCCCCAGTACTTC.

This chain joins TRBV18 and TRBJ2-3, with D possibly being TRBD2 (6 bases). Trimming pared 2 bases from V and 1 base from J, leaving 16 bases between. Germline V gene data show CDR1 as KGHSH and CDR2 as LQKENI. The CDR3 consists of 17 residues. CDR3 nucleotide sequence: TGTGCCAGCTCACCAGAGGGACTCGCGGGCGGCACAGATACGCAGTATTTT. Translated: CASSPEGLAGGTDTQYF.

This sequence joins TRBV9 and TRBJ1-1, with 12 positions matching TRBD1. J was trimmed by 5 bases and V by 3 bases; bases with no gene match: 14. The CDR3 length is 18 residues. CDR1 is SGDLS, CDR2 YYNGEE, per germline. The CDR3 spells CASSGNRDRGHWGTEAFF. CDR3 sequence (DNA): TGTGCCAGCAGCGGCAACCGGGACAGGGGGCACTGGGGTACTGAAGCTTTCTTT.

This chain joins TRBV7-9 and TRBJ1-1, with 7 bases aligning to TRBD1. V shed 5 bases, J shed 7 bases, and the junction held 4 bases outside the gene matches. This CDR3 region has 12 residues. CDR1 and CDR2 from the germline V gene are SEHNR and FQNEAQ (reference sequence). The CDR3 region is CASSPNRGEAFF. The CDR3, as DNA: TGTGCCAGCAGCCCAAACAGGGGTGAAGCTTTCTTT.

This chain links TRBV15 with TRBJ2-1; 9 bases are shared with TRBD2. Per the germline V gene, CDR1 is LNHNV and CDR2 is YYDKDF (reference sequence). The J segment lost 9 bases and the V segment lost 1 base, leaving 4 bases of the junction unmatched. The CDR3 contains 14 residues. This chain's CDR3 is CATSRVAGGSEQFF. In DNA form, the CDR3 reads TGTGCCACCAGCAGAGTTGCGGGAGGGAGTGAGCAGTTCTTC.

The J gene is TRBJ2-3, the V gene TRBV7-2; 9 bases fit TRBD2. J was trimmed by 6 bases and V by 2 bases; bases with no gene match: 9. Germline V gene sequence: CDR1 SGHTA, CDR2 FQGNSA. CDR3 size: 16 residues. This chain's CDR3 is CASSLNSGSAVDTQYF. The CDR3 DNA is TGTGCCAGCAGCTTAAATAGCGGGAGTGCGGTTGATACGCAGTATTTT.